What follows describes a single TCR beta chain. TCRdb called the 5' RACE reads again in MiXCR, with one record for every CDR3 protein. The profile covers about 7,200 distinct CDR3 sequences, with around 37% appearing a single time and 4.4% taken by the ten largest. The CDR3 consists of 12 residues. CDR1 and CDR2 from the germline V gene are SGHTA and FQGTGA. Trimming left V 2 bases short and J 8 bases short, with 7 bases between. The clonotype comes from a female donor with breast cancer. The specimen was memory CD4+ T cells sorted from blood. Subset specified: memory CD4+ T cells, CD4+CD45RO+CD25-. This chain links TRBV7-3 with TRBJ2-1; D is unresolved. The CDR3 here is CASSLYPDEQFF. For the CDR3, the DNA is TGTGCCAGCAGCTTATACCCCGATGAGCAGTTCTTC.